One and the same sample provided the 30 T cell receptor beta chains below, sequenced in a study of identical twins. TCRdb re-called the 5' RACE reads with MiXCR, one entry per CDR3 protein. The data contain roughly 710,000 distinct CDR3 sequences, approximately 6.1% of them singletons. Material: naive T cells sorted from blood. The receptors shown here come from a man between 18 and 35 years old in good health.

In this sample, this clonotype turned up many times. The chain has TRBV20-1 and TRBJ1-6, with 7 bases fitting TRBD1. This CDR3 spans 13 amino acids. Germline V gene sequence: CDR1 DFQATT, CDR2 SNEGSKA (reference sequence). Losses at the gene ends were 6 bases for V and 7 bases for J; bases not matched to a gene: 6. Here the CDR3 DNA reads TGCAGTGCAGCCGGGACAGCAAATTCACCCCTCCACTTT. The encoded protein is CSAAGTANSPLHF.

There are many counts of this clonotype. J is TRBJ2-3 and V is TRBV4-1; D is undetermined. This CDR3 is built from 15 residues. V gave up 0 bases and J gave up 0 bases, with 7 bases separating them. Per the germline V gene, CDR1 is MGHRA and CDR2 is YSYEKL. The CDR3 DNA sequence: TGCGCCAGCAGCCAAGATCCGTCTAGCACAGATACGCAGTATTTT. Translated, it gives CASSQDPSSTDTQYF.

In its sample, this clonotype was seen many times. This chain joins TRBV5-6 and TRBJ2-1, with unresolved D. Germline V CDR1 and CDR2: SGHDT, YYEEEE. Trimming removed 1 base from V and 1 base from J, with 9 bases in between. The CDR3 has 15 amino acids. The CDR3 region is CASSLRLSSYNEQFF. The CDR3 DNA sequence: TGTGCCAGCAGCTTGCGTTTATCTTCCTACAATGAGCAGTTCTTC.

The table lists this clonotype with a few counts. The V and J genes are TRBV15 and TRBJ2-7; 10 nucleotides line up with TRBD1. Germline V gene data show CDR1 as LNHNV and CDR2 as YYDKDF (reference sequence). Germline trimming cut 8 bases from V and 5 bases from J; bases unmatched to any gene: 3. The CDR3 length is 12 residues. In nucleotides, the CDR3 is TGTGCCACCTCCGGGACAGGGGACGAGCAGTACTTC. This gives the protein CATSGTGDEQYF.

The CDR3 loop reads CASSPHRDTLVYGLYF. The CDR3 DNA is TGTGCCAGCAGCCCCCATCGGGACACACTAGTCTACGGTCTGTACTTC. This sequence joins TRBV12-3 or TRBV12-4 and TRBJ2-7; D is perhaps TRBD1 (6 bases). V lost 6 bases to trimming and J lost 12 bases, with 30 bases between them. The CDR3 runs 16 residues.

Many counts were recorded for this clonotype. The chain employs TRBV10-3 and TRBJ2-5; a possible D gene is TRBD1 (6 bases). The germline V gene has CDR1 ENHRY and CDR2 SYGVKD. The CDR3 is made up of 14 amino acids. V gave up 6 bases and J gave up 4 bases, with 15 bases separating them. This CDR3 reads CAISPLSGAETQYF. The CDR3 region has the DNA TGTGCCATCAGCCCCCTATCAGGGGCAGAGACCCAGTACTTC.

This clonotype has at least ten counts. The chain has TRBV5-1 and TRBJ2-3; TRBD2 might be the D (6 bases). Germline CDR1 and CDR2: SGHRS and YFSETQ. V dropped 0 bases and J dropped 2 bases, with 13 bases sitting between them. This CDR3 is 16 amino acids long. Written as DNA, the CDR3 is TGCGCCAGCAGCTTGGCGGTGGAGGGGCCCACAGATACGCAGTATTTT. Its protein is CASSLAVEGPTDTQYF.

This clonotype occurred many times. This rearrangement joins TRBV10-3 to TRBJ2-2; no clear D gene. With 0 bases removed from V and 7 bases from J, the gap between germline ends came to 9 bases. Germline V gives CDR1 ENHRY, CDR2 SYGVKD. The CDR3 loop spans 14 amino acids. For the CDR3, the DNA is TGTGCCATCAGTGAGTCGAACCCTCTCGGGGAGCTGTTTTTT. As protein: CAISESNPLGELFF.

This clonotype was picked up a small number of times. This chain uses TRBV14 with TRBJ2-5; 9 nucleotides agree with TRBD2. J was trimmed by 4 bases and V by 4 bases; bases with no gene match: 16. CDR1 is SGHDN, CDR2 FVKESK, per germline. This CDR3 region has 18 residues. CDR3 nucleotide sequence: TGTGCCAGCAGCCCCCTCGAAGCGCGGGAGGGCCAGTTAGAGACCCAGTACTTC. This sequence encodes CASSPLEAREGQLETQYF. Together with reference TRBV14 and TRBJ2-5, the CDR3 gives the full variable domain: EAGVTQFPSHSVIEKGQTVTLRCDPISGHDNLYWYRRVMGKEIKFLLHFVKESKQDESGMPNNRFLAERTGGTYSTLKVQPAELEDSGVYFCASSPLEAREGQLETQYFGPGTRLLVL.

This clonotype was seen repeatedly, ten times or more. CDR3 DNA: TGTGCCGGGGGGCCGGGAGGGCCTTACGAGCAGTACTTC. It yields the protein CAGGPGGPYEQYF. The V and J genes are TRBV6-1 and TRBJ2-7, with 8 bases lining up with TRBD2. V lost 11 bases to trimming and J lost 4 bases; unmatched junction nucleotides: 10. Germline CDR1 reads MNHNS; CDR2 reads SASEGT. This CDR3 is built from 13 residues.

Ten or more counts support this clonotype. At one boundary the junction diverges from the germline segment, which might be a read error. The V and J genes are TRBV5-1 and TRBJ2-1; 8 nucleotides align to TRBD2. Germline values: CDR1 SGHRS, CDR2 YFSETQ. There are 16 residues in the CDR3. The CDR3: CASSLGGGSSYNEQFF. DNA of the CDR3: TGTGCCAGCAGCTTGGGCGGGGGGAGCTCCTACAATGAGCAGTTCTTC.

J is TRBJ2-1 and V is TRBV15; 11 positions agree with TRBD1. Looked up from germline, CDR1 is LNHNV and CDR2 is YYDKDF (reference sequence). The CDR3 is made up of 16 amino acids. V was pared by 6 bases and J by 7 bases, with 11 bases of the junction left unmatched. For the CDR3, the DNA is TGTGCCACCAGTTGCGGGACAGGGGGATTGGTAAATGAGCAGTTCTTC. This encodes CATSCGTGGLVNEQFF.

The chain couples TRBV5-5 to TRBJ2-3, with 7 bases fitting TRBD2. Germline V gene data show CDR1 as SGHKS and CDR2 as YYEKEE (reference sequence). J lost 5 bases, V lost 2 bases, and 8 bases had no gene match. The CDR3 is 15 amino acids. Written as DNA, the CDR3 is TGTGCCAGCAGCTTTCGGGCGGGAGTGCAAGATACGCAGTATTTT. Translated: CASSFRAGVQDTQYF. Supplemented by reference TRBV5-5 and TRBJ2-3, the full variable domain reads DAGVTQSPTHLIKTRGQQVTLRCSPISGHKSVSWYQQVLGQGPQFIFQYYEKEERGRGNFPDRFSARQFPNYSSELNVNALLLGDSALYLCASSFRAGVQDTQYFGPGTRLTVL.

The sample holds one count of this clonotype. The chain employs TRBV27 and TRBJ2-7, with TRBD1 matching 7 bases. The CDR3 has 14 residues. With V trimmed by 5 bases and J by 2 bases, 6 bases remained unmatched. In germline, CDR1 is MNHEY, CDR2 SMNVEV (reference sequence). CDR3 protein: CASSTGTEAYEQYV. CDR3 nucleotides: TGTGCCAGCAGTACCGGGACAGAAGCCTACGAGCAGTACGTC.

The rearrangement joins TRBV7-9 to TRBJ2-1; D could derive from TRBD1 or TRBD2 (5 bases each). Deletions cut 8 bases from V and 2 bases from J, with 10 bases between. This CDR3 is built from 13 residues. Germline values: CDR1 SEHNR, CDR2 FQNEAQ (reference sequence). The CDR3 protein is CASLGRPYNEQFF. CDR3 nucleotide sequence: TGTGCCAGCTTGGGACGGCCCTACAATGAGCAGTTCTTC.

This clonotype has a handful of counts. The rearrangement joins TRBV5-1 to TRBJ2-2; 9 positions match TRBD2. Germline CDR1 is SGHRS and CDR2 is YFSETQ. J gave up 6 bases and V 4 bases, and 16 bases lay outside the gene matches. This CDR3 region has 18 residues. This chain's CDR3 is CASSHGGLAGSEAGELFF. The CDR3 nucleotides read TGCGCCAGCAGCCACGGGGGGCTAGCGGGAAGCGAGGCCGGGGAGCTGTTTTTT. Supplemented by reference TRBV5-1 and TRBJ2-2, the full variable domain reads KAGVTQTPRYLIKTRGQQVTLSCSPISGHRSVSWYQQTPGQGLQFLFEYFSETQRNKGNFPGRFSGRQFSNSRSEMNVSTLELGDSALYLCASSHGGLAGSEAGELFFGEGSRLTVL.

This clonotype was found many times. This sequence joins TRBV20-1 and TRBJ1-5; D is uncertain. Trimming pared 1 base from V and 5 bases from J, leaving 30 bases between. This CDR3 contains 20 residues. Germline V CDR1 and CDR2: DFQATT, SNEGSKA (reference sequence). The CDR3 loop is CSARATAQTSIVEGYQPQHF. CDR3 DNA sequence: TGCAGTGCTAGAGCCACCGCCCAGACGAGCATAGTGGAGGGTTATCAGCCCCAGCATTTT.

This clonotype has at least ten counts. This sequence joins TRBV12-3 or TRBV12-4 and TRBJ1-2; tentative D call: TRBD1 (5 bases). This CDR3 spans 13 amino acids. V shed 6 bases and J shed 4 bases, with 12 bases lying between them. The CDR3 reads CASRTPGGYGYTF. CDR3 bases: TGTGCCAGCAGGACTCCGGGGGGCTATGGCTACACCTTC.

This clonotype was seen only a few times. This chain joins TRBV9 and TRBJ2-7; D call uncertain. V dropped 0 bases and J dropped 4 bases, with 8 bases sitting between them. This CDR3 has 13 amino acids. Germline V gene sequence: CDR1 SGDLS, CDR2 YYNGEE. As DNA, the CDR3 is TGTGCCAGCAGCGTAGAGAAGGCTTACGAGCAGTACGTC. It is translated as CASSVEKAYEQYV.

This clonotype was seen just once. The gene calls are TRBV6-1 and TRBJ2-6; 8 nucleotides match TRBD1. This CDR3 spans 17 amino acids. V was pared by 7 bases and J by 4 bases, with 12 bases of the junction left unmatched. Germline CDR1 MNHNS, CDR2 SASEGT. CDR3 bases: TGTGCCAGCACCCCCTTTCAGGGGGCAAGGGGGGCCAACGTCCTGACTTTC. This gives the protein CASTPFQGARGANVLTF.

The rearrangement joins TRBV2 to TRBJ1-5; D not resolved. Between the trimmed V and J ends, which lost 3 bases and 11 bases, there was a span of 11 bases. CDR1 and CDR2 from the germline V gene are SNHLY and FYNNEI. The CDR3 spans 12 residues. Here the CDR3 reads CASSEEAWSQHF. The CDR3 bases are TGTGCCAGCAGTGAGGAGGCATGGTCCCAGCATTTT.

Only a few counts were recorded for this clonotype. The chain links TRBV25-1 to TRBJ2-1; 12 nucleotides agree with TRBD2. Germline assignment: CDR1 MGHDK and CDR2 SYGVNS. The CDR3 has 18 amino acids. The ends lost 8 bases at V and 9 bases at J; junction bases unmatched: 20. CDR3 region: CASGPSTSGGTRLGEQFF. The CDR3 nucleotides are TGTGCCAGCGGACCCTCGACTAGCGGGGGCACTCGGTTAGGTGAGCAGTTCTTC.

Ten or more counts support this clonotype. V gene TRBV14 combines with J gene TRBJ2-1; TRBD1 matches 9 bases. Unmatched junction bases numbered 6, after V lost 2 bases and J lost 16 bases. The CDR3 consists of 12 residues. The germline CDR1 and CDR2 sequences are SGHDN and FVKESK. CDR3 in amino acids: CASSQPWDRVFF. In DNA, the CDR3 is TGTGCCAGCAGCCAACCATGGGACAGGGTTTTCTTC.

The chain recombines TRBV3-1 with TRBJ2-3, with D tentatively TRBD1 (5 bases). V lost 6 bases and J 0 bases, leaving 13 bases between the germline ends. Looked up from germline, CDR1 is LGHDT and CDR2 is YNNKEL (reference sequence). The CDR3 has 15 residues. The CDR3 DNA is TGTGCCAGCAGTCCATCGGCAGGGAGCACAGATACGCAGTATTTT. Amino acid sequence: CASSPSAGSTDTQYF.

The rearrangement uses TRBV5-1 and TRBJ2-1; the D is unclear. The V gene lost 0 bases and the J gene lost 0 bases, with 13 bases spanning the gap. The CDR3 contains 17 residues. Per germline, CDR1 SGHRS and CDR2 YFSETQ. The CDR3 spells CASSLGLGSSSYNEQFF. DNA of the CDR3: TGCGCCAGCAGCTTGGGGTTGGGTTCGAGCTCCTACAATGAGCAGTTCTTC. Full variable domain (outside the CDR3, taken from reference TRBV5-1 and TRBJ2-1): KAGVTQTPRYLIKTRGQQVTLSCSPISGHRSVSWYQQTPGQGLQFLFEYFSETQRNKGNFPGRFSGRQFSNSRSEMNVSTLELGDSALYLCASSLGLGSSSYNEQFFGPGTRLTVL.

In this sample, this clonotype turned up many times. The rearrangement uses TRBV11-3 and TRBJ2-1; TRBD1 agrees at 8 bases. Unmatched junction bases numbered 5, after V lost 2 bases and J lost 5 bases. The length of the CDR3 is 15 residues. CDR1 SGHNT and CDR2 YENEEA come from the germline V gene. The CDR3 sequence is CASSLTGGSDNEQFF. The CDR3 region has the DNA TGTGCCAGCAGCTTAACAGGGGGGAGTGACAATGAGCAGTTCTTC. The full variable domain, its missing parts supplied by reference TRBV11-3 and TRBJ2-1, is EAGVVQSPRYKIIEKKQPVAFWCNPISGHNTLYWYLQNLGQGPELLIRYENEEAVDDSQLPKDRFSAERLKGVDSTLKIQPAELGDSAVYLCASSLTGGSDNEQFFGPGTRLTVL.

The chain employs TRBV29-1 and TRBJ2-5; D is undetermined. In germline, CDR1 is SQVTM, CDR2 ANQGSEA. V dropped 7 bases and J dropped 5 bases, with 11 bases sitting between them. This CDR3 has 11 residues. This CDR3 is CSADLQETQYF. DNA for the CDR3: TGCAGCGCCGACCTACAGGAGACCCAGTACTTC.

The chain couples TRBV6-2 or TRBV6-3 to TRBJ2-1; D may be TRBD1 (5 bases). The CDR3 is 14 residues long. V gave up 7 bases and J gave up 5 bases, with 15 bases separating them. CDR1 and CDR2 (germline): MNHEY, SVGEGT. The CDR3 bases are TGTGCCAGCACCCCACGCAGGGCGGACAATGAGCAGTTCTTC. It translates to CASTPRRADNEQFF.

This clonotype has only a few counts. This sequence joins TRBV18 and TRBJ2-4, with D maybe TRBD1 (6 bases). CDR3 length equals 15 residues. V lost 1 base to trimming and J lost 7 bases, with 14 bases between them. Germline loops: CDR1 KGHSH, CDR2 LQKENI. CDR3 region: CASSPRVTGRNIQYF. In nucleotides, the CDR3 is TGTGCCAGCTCACCACGAGTAACAGGGCGGAACATTCAGTACTTC.

This clonotype has at least ten counts. This rearrangement joins TRBV12-3 or TRBV12-4 to TRBJ2-3; D not certain. V gave up 8 bases and J gave up 6 bases, with 3 bases separating them. This CDR3 contains 9 residues. The chain's CDR3 is CASGDTQYF. CDR3 in DNA: TGTGCCAGCGGGGATACGCAGTATTTT.